This T cell receptor beta chain was sequenced during a study of cytomegalovirus exposure and HLA in healthy donors. Overall study context: Unique TCR beta sequences numbering some 120 million came from some 200 million T cells in an earlier analysis.

Primers for the PCR totalled 60 Vbeta and 13 Jbeta. Libraries were prepared by immunoSEQ multiplex PCR; TCRdb keeps only in-frame clonotypes and omits some of them. In the table there are some 120,000 clones, around 70% of which are singletons. The CDR3 totals 16 residues. V was clipped by 0 bases and J by 10 bases; unmatched bases: 11. Germline CDR1 and CDR2: MNHEY and SVGAGI. At collection, donors were nominally healthy, but unrecorded immune exposures were probable. The TCR originated in a man aged 30-40 years in good health and CMV-seropositive. The genes are TRBV6-5 and TRBJ2-1, with 8 bases identical to TRBD2. The sequencing sample was made of PBMCs. The CDR3 sequence: CASSYSGLAGGLEQFF. The CDR3 DNA follows: TGTGCCAGCAGTTACTCGGGGTTGGCGGGAGGCTTGGAGCAGTTCTTC.